Listed below are T cell receptor beta chains from one sample, sequenced in a study of blood T cell repertoires in COVID-19. The assay was immunoSEQ multiplex PCR, and TCRdb's table has in-frame clones only and misses some. The table has some 140,000 clones, about 70% seen once. The sample comprised peripheral blood. These receptors all stem from a man older than 75 with acute or convalescent COVID-19. Both conserved end residues are part of each CDR3.

V gene: TRBV28
CDR3 protein: CASTSSTGGVATNEKLFF

V gene: TRBV2
CDR3 protein: CASSWGRGSNEKLFF

V gene: TRBV5-1
CDR3 protein: CASSPDRDTQYF

V gene: TRBV19
CDR3 protein: CASSSSRGGYTF

V gene: TRBV7-9
CDR3 protein: CASSFGGGTQYF

V gene: TRBV5-8
CDR3 protein: CASSLFAGTSTGELFF

V gene: TRBV5-6
CDR3 protein: CASSLVRVHEQYF

V gene: TRBV7-3
CDR3 protein: CASSPGGVNTGELFF

V gene: TRBV6-5
CDR3 protein: CASSYGKGGDEQYF

V gene: TRBV28
CDR3 protein: CASSLNSDSSDTQYF

V gene: TRBV12-5
CDR3 protein: CASGPGTDDQPQHF

V gene: TRBV6-5
CDR3 protein: CASSYTAVRGDYGYTF

V gene: TRBV5-1
CDR3 protein: CASSLGTGGNQPQHF

V gene: TRBV11-2
CDR3 protein: CASSNSWLAGDADTQYF

V gene: TRBV3-1/TRBV3-2
CDR3 protein: CASSPQVRNSPLHF

V gene: TRBV7-9
CDR3 protein: CASSPDRGTNEKLFF

V gene: TRBV7-2
CDR3 protein: CASRPNLNTGELFF

V gene: TRBV7-2
CDR3 protein: CASSPGTGSTDTQYF

V gene: TRBV5-4
CDR3 protein: CASSLRGGGSSYNEQFF

V gene: TRBV19
CDR3 protein: CASSNSFEDTQYF

V gene: TRBV7-2
CDR3 protein: CASSLTENIQYF

V gene: TRBV10-3
CDR3 protein: CAISEVSGLAITYNEQFF

V gene: TRBV5-1
CDR3 protein: CASGTGDWNTEAFF

V gene: TRBV5-1
CDR3 protein: CASSSSSGVMNTEAFF

V gene: TRBV2
CDR3 protein: CASTGTGGPYEQYF

V gene: TRBV10-3
CDR3 protein: CAISESAGPQHF

V gene: TRBV14
CDR3 protein: CASSRSTSVAGELFF

V gene: TRBV28
CDR3 protein: CASSFHLAVLTYEQYF

V gene: TRBV5-1
CDR3 protein: CASSYIPGSTFSGELFF

V gene: TRBV6-5
CDR3 protein: CASRPGTAGNTIYF